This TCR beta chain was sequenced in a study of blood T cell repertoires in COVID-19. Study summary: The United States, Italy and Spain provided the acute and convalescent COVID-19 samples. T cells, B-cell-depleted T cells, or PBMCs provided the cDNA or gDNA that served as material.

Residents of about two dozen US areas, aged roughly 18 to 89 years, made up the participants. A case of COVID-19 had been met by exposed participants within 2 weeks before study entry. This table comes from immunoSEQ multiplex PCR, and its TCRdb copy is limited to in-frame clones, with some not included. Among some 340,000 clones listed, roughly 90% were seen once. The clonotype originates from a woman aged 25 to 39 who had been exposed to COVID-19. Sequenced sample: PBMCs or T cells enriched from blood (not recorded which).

The CDR3 here is CASSYAARARSPLHF. CDR3 DNA: TGTGCCAGCAGTTACGCGGCCAGGGCACGTTCACCCCTCCACTTT. The chain uses TRBV6-2 or TRBV6-3 and TRBJ1-6; D may be TRBD1 (5 bases). V lost 2 bases to trimming and J lost 9 bases, with 14 bases between them. Germline V gene sequence: CDR1 MNHEY, CDR2 SVGEGT. The CDR3 is made up of 15 amino acids.